Following are 24 T cell receptor beta chains from one sample sequenced in a study of lymphopenia after photon versus proton radiotherapy. Method: immunoSEQ multiplex PCR; TCRdb's copy keeps in-frame clones and lacks some. The table includes 70,000 or so clones, about nine tenths detected once. The material was peripheral blood, obtained from a patient treated with photon-based radiotherapy. The receptors were sampled from a woman aged 35 to 49 with cholangiocarcinoma.

The V call is TRBV4-2, the J call TRBJ2-7; 8 bases align to TRBD2. The CDR3 length is 18 residues. Germline CDR1 LGHNA, CDR2 YNFKEQ. The ends lost 0 bases at V and 1 base at J; junction bases unmatched: 11. The CDR3 DNA reads as TGTGCCAGCAGCCAAGATCTCAGGCTCAGCGGGAGTTCCTACGAGCAGTACTTC. It translates to CASSQDLRLSGSSYEQYF.

The CDR3 reads CAISDGQGAETQYF. In DNA, the CDR3 is TGTGCCATCAGTGACGGACAGGGGGCAGAGACCCAGTACTTC. V usage is TRBV10-3 and J usage is TRBJ2-5; 11 nucleotides match TRBD1. CDR1 is ENHRY and CDR2 is SYGVKD in the germline V gene. The ends lost 3 bases at V and 4 bases at J; junction bases unmatched: 1. The length of the CDR3 is 14 residues.

The CDR3 region has the DNA TGTGCCAGCAGTCCGGAGACCAGGGAGACCCAGTACTTC. Protein: CASSPETRETQYF. The chain carries TRBV27 and TRBJ2-5; D gene unclear. The V and J ends lost 5 bases and 5 bases respectively, with 12 bases between them. Germline loops: CDR1 MNHEY, CDR2 SMNVEV (reference sequence). The CDR3 has 13 residues.

This chain connects TRBV2 to TRBJ1-6; no firm D call. The CDR3 loop spans 14 amino acids. CDR1 and CDR2 (germline): SNHLY, FYNNEI. V lost 10 bases and J lost 6, with 16 bases in between. In nucleotides, the CDR3 is TGTGCCACCACTCGAGTGTCTAGTAATTCACCCCTCCACTTT. Its protein product is CATTRVSSNSPLHF.

The chain combines TRBV6-5 with TRBJ2-2, with 8 nucleotides matching TRBD1. The V segment lost 10 bases and the J segment 5 bases; nucleotides outside the gene matches: 9. Germline assignment: CDR1 MNHEY and CDR2 SVGAGI. CDR3 length: 14 amino acids. CDR3 sequence reads: CATRLRGPTGELFF. In DNA form, the CDR3 reads TGTGCCACCCGCCTCAGGGGGCCTACCGGGGAGCTGTTTTTT.

This clone was seen once. This rearrangement joins TRBV6-4 to TRBJ2-3, with 12 bases fitting TRBD2. The trim removed 0 bases at V and 5 bases at J, leaving 9 bases unmatched. Germline V gene sequence: CDR1 MRHNA, CDR2 SNTAGT. CDR3 size: 18 residues. CDR3: CASSDSARLAGVQDTQYF. The CDR3, as DNA: TGTGCCAGCAGTGACTCTGCAAGACTAGCGGGGGTTCAAGATACGCAGTATTTT.

This clone showed up just a few times. The chain uses TRBV19 and TRBJ1-2; tentatively, D is TRBD1 (5 bases). Looked up from germline, CDR1 is LNHDA and CDR2 is SQIVND (reference sequence). The CDR3 is made up of 17 amino acids. The ends were cut back, 2 bases at V and 2 bases at J, with 18 bases in the middle. The CDR3 DNA is TGTGCCAGTAGTATATCCCAGGGCGGGATGGTGAACTATGGCTACACCTTC. Protein product: CASSISQGGMVNYGYTF.

The V and J genes are TRBV9 and TRBJ2-5; perhaps TRBD2 as D (6 bases). Germline loops: CDR1 SGDLS, CDR2 YYNGEE. The CDR3 has 14 residues. Trimming took 3 bases from V and 1 from J, leaving 10 bases between them. CDR3 region: CASSGLGTQETQYF. The CDR3, as DNA: TGTGCCAGCAGCGGACTAGGGACCCAAGAGACCCAGTACTTC.

V and J are TRBV7-2 and TRBJ2-3; D uncertain. Per germline, CDR1 SGHTA and CDR2 FQGNSA. This CDR3 region has 13 residues. V was shortened by 5 bases and J by 4 bases, with 10 bases between the two germline ends. Here the CDR3 DNA reads TGTGCCAGCAGCCCTAACCCCCCAGATACGCAGTATTTT. It translates to CASSPNPPDTQYF.

This rearrangement joins TRBV5-1 to TRBJ1-1, with 8 bases fitting TRBD1. Germline assignment: CDR1 SGHRS and CDR2 YFSETQ. V trimming: 3 bases; J trimming: 7 bases; junction bases outside the gene matches: 11. The CDR3 has 15 amino acids. This CDR3 reads CASSSGTGPPFEAFF. In DNA form, the CDR3 reads TGCGCCAGCAGCTCGGGGACAGGCCCGCCGTTTGAAGCTTTCTTT. The whole variable domain, filled in from reference TRBV5-1 and TRBJ1-1, reads KAGVTQTPRYLIKTRGQQVTLSCSPISGHRSVSWYQQTPGQGLQFLFEYFSETQRNKGNFPGRFSGRQFSNSRSEMNVSTLELGDSALYLCASSSGTGPPFEAFFGQGTRLTVV.

This clone occurred a few times. The rearrangement uses TRBV18 and TRBJ1-6, with D unclear. With 2 bases removed from V and 8 bases from J, the gap between germline ends came to 7 bases. CDR1 is KGHSH and CDR2 is LQKENI in the germline V gene. There are 13 residues in the CDR3. CDR3 residues: CASSPYLDSPLHF. In nucleotides, the CDR3 is TGTGCCAGCTCACCATACCTGGATTCACCCCTCCACTTT.

The chain joins TRBV9 to TRBJ1-4; possibly TRBD1 for D (6 bases). V was cut by 3 bases and J by 7 bases, with 16 bases left in between. From germline, CDR1 is SGDLS and CDR2 YYNGEE. This CDR3 is built from 15 residues. The CDR3 here is CASSGGDKGFEKLFF. The CDR3 DNA sequence: TGTGCCAGCAGCGGAGGGGACAAGGGGTTTGAAAAACTGTTTTTT.

The J gene is TRBJ1-1, the V gene TRBV19, with 10 bases identical to TRBD1. The V gene's germline CDR1 is LNHDA and CDR2 SQIVND (reference sequence). This CDR3 comprises 14 residues. With 5 bases clipped from V and 4 bases from J, the junction kept 4 bases outside the gene matches. The CDR3 DNA reads as TGTGCCAGTAGTTCCAGGACAGGGGGCACTGAAGCTTTCTTT. Amino acid sequence: CASSSRTGGTEAFF.

V gene TRBV29-1 combines with J gene TRBJ2-7; D is possibly TRBD2 (6 bases). The CDR3 runs to 12 residues. V was pared by 6 bases and J by 6 bases, with 15 bases between. The germline V gene has CDR1 SQVTM and CDR2 ANQGSEA. CDR3 sequence: CSVLRGPVEQYF. In nucleotides, the CDR3 is TGCAGCGTCCTGCGGGGTCCTGTCGAGCAGTACTTC.

J is TRBJ1-1 and V is TRBV7-9; D is possibly TRBD1 (5 bases). Trimming removed 2 bases from V and 1 base from J, with 11 bases in between. The CDR3 runs 15 residues. Germline V CDR1 and CDR2: SEHNR, FQNEAQ (reference sequence). CDR3 sequence: CASSLFGAGNTEAFF. The CDR3 DNA reads TGTGCCAGCAGCTTATTCGGGGCCGGGAACACTGAAGCTTTCTTT.

The chain is built from TRBV4-1 and TRBJ2-5; no definite D call. CDR1 is MGHRA and CDR2 is YSYEKL in the germline V gene. V was pared by 0 bases and J by 6 bases, with 11 bases between. This CDR3 is 14 amino acids long. CDR3 sequence reads: CASSQDTQFQTQYF. CDR3 DNA sequence: TGCGCCAGCAGCCAAGATACTCAGTTCCAGACCCAGTACTTC.

This clone was picked up one time. V and J are TRBV27 and TRBJ1-2, with D possibly being TRBD1 (5 bases). The CDR3 spans 13 residues. V was pared by 4 bases and J by 6 bases, with 12 bases between. Germline lookup yields CDR1 MNHEY and CDR2 SMNVEV (reference sequence). The CDR3 reads CASSSRGGNGYTF. The DNA of the CDR3 is TGTGCCAGCAGTTCCCGCGGGGGTAATGGCTACACCTTC.

J is TRBJ2-7 and V is TRBV19; unclear D gene. This CDR3 comprises 13 residues. Deletions cut 1 base from V and 9 bases from J, with 13 bases between. Looked up from germline, CDR1 is LNHDA and CDR2 is SQIVND (reference sequence). The CDR3 here is CASSIGKDFGQYF. CDR3 in DNA: TGTGCCAGTAGTATAGGGAAGGATTTCGGGCAGTACTTC. The full variable domain, rest sourced from reference TRBV19 and TRBJ2-7, is DGGITQSPKYLFRKEGQNVTLSCEQNLNHDAMYWYRQDPGQGLRLIYYSQIVNDFQKGDIAEGYSVSREKKESFPLTVTSAQKNPTAFYLCASSIGKDFGQYFGPGTRLTVT.

V is TRBV6-5 and J is TRBJ1-1; D not resolved. The germline gives CDR1 MNHEY, CDR2 SVGAGI. V shed 5 bases and J shed 5 bases, with 12 bases lying between them. This CDR3 region has 13 residues. CDR3 coding DNA: TGTGCCAGCAGTGCGGGAGTTAGGACTGAAGCTTTCTTT. Translating it yields CASSAGVRTEAFF.

The chain couples TRBV5-4 to TRBJ2-3; the match to TRBD1 covers 8 bases. Germline loops: CDR1 SGHNT, CDR2 YYREEE (reference sequence). Trimming took 3 bases from V and 3 from J; bases not matched to a gene: 12. The CDR3 consists of 17 residues. For the CDR3, the DNA is TGTGCCAGCAGCTGGACTTCAGGGGGCCCCTTAACAGATACGCAGTATTTT. It codes for CASSWTSGGPLTDTQYF.

Comment on this clone: Relative to the germline gene, one junction end is altered; a read error may explain this. The rearrangement joins TRBV7-7 to TRBJ2-1; TRBD2 aligns across 7 bases. Germline V gives CDR1 SSHAT, CDR2 FNYEAQ (reference sequence). The CDR3 has 17 residues. The CDR3 is CASSPLVQGRGDGEQFF. The CDR3 DNA sequence: TGTGCTAGCAGCCCCCTCGTCCAGGGCCGGGGGGATGGTGAGCAGTTCTTC.

The chain carries TRBV18 and TRBJ2-5, with D perhaps matching TRBD2 (6 bases). Trimming cost V 1 base and J 5 bases, with 20 bases left between them. CDR1 and CDR2 (germline): KGHSH, LQKENI. This CDR3 spans 17 amino acids. CDR3 sequence: CASSPRKGGIMSETQYF. Here the CDR3 DNA reads TGTGCCAGCTCACCACGGAAGGGCGGGATTATGTCGGAGACCCAGTACTTC. The full variable domain, in which reference TRBV18 and TRBJ2-5 provide the parts outside the CDR3, is NAGVMQNPRHLVRRRGQEARLRCSPMKGHSHVYWYRQLPEEGLKFMVYLQKENIIDESGMPKERFSAEFPKEGPSILRIQQVVRGDSAAYFCASSPRKGGIMSETQYFGPGTRLLVL.

This clone was counted once. The V and J genes are TRBV7-2 and TRBJ1-3; D is undetermined. The CDR3 consists of 15 residues. CDR1 is SGHTA, CDR2 FQGNSA, per germline. With 2 bases removed from V and 0 bases from J, the gap between germline ends came to 8 bases. CDR3 residues: CASSLKWSSGNTIYF. The CDR3 region has the DNA TGTGCCAGCAGCTTAAAATGGAGCTCTGGAAACACCATATATTTT.

The chain links TRBV6-1 to TRBJ1-3, with TRBD1 as a possible D gene (5 bases). CDR3 length equals 18 residues. From germline, CDR1 is MNHNS and CDR2 SASEGT. Trimming removed 4 bases at V and 0 bases at J, with 19 bases between. This chain's CDR3 is CASSASHLGLYSGNTIYF. The CDR3 bases are TGTGCCAGCAGTGCCTCCCACCTGGGGCTTTACTCTGGAAACACCATATATTTT.